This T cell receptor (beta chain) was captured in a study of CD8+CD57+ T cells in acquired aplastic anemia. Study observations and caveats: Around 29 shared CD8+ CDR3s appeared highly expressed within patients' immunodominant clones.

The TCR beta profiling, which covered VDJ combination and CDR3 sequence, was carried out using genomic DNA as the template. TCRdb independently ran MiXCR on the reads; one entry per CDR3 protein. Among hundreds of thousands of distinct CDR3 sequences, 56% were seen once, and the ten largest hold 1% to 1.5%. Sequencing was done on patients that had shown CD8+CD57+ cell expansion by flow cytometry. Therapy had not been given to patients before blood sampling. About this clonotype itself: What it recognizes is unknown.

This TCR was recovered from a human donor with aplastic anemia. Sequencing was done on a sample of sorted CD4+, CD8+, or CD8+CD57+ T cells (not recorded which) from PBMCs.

In DNA form, the CDR3 reads TGTGCCAGCAGCTTAGCCTACCTTAACGCAGATACGCAGTATTTT. It translates to CASSLAYLNADTQYF. J is TRBJ2-3 and V is TRBV7-8, with D hard to call. Germline loops: CDR1 SGHVS, CDR2 FQNEAQ. V was shortened by 0 bases and J by 4 bases, with 11 bases between the two germline ends. This CDR3 has 15 residues.